This T cell receptor beta chain was observed in a study of PD-1 blockade in mismatch repair-deficient tumors. Generated by immunoSEQ multiplex PCR, the TCRdb table keeps only in-frame clones and is missing some. In the table there are 100,000 to 150,000 clones, 88% of which are singletons. This CDR3 has 13 amino acids. V gave up 0 bases and J gave up 6 bases, with 8 bases separating them. Per the germline V gene, CDR1 is SGDLS and CDR2 is YYNGEE. This receptor was obtained from an adult with mismatch repair-deficient cancer. The specimen comprised peripheral blood, sampled approximately 70 weeks after starting pembrolizumab. The rearrangement links TRBV9 to TRBJ2-3; D call uncertain. The CDR3 here is CASSVATPDTQYF. CDR3 sequence (DNA): TGTGCCAGCAGCGTAGCTACACCCGATACGCAGTATTTT.